This passage covers 10 T cell receptor beta chains from one sample sequenced in a study of post-analysis software for immune sequencing data. No antigen has been identified for these receptors. Notes on the study in general: Higher frequency in patients than in controls was seen for roughly five TRBV segments, with TRBV5-6, TRBV5-1 and TRBV20-1 among them.

Unique molecular identifiers were carried by the TCR beta cDNA libraries. Each CDR3 protein gets one entry after TCRdb re-called the PCR reads with MiXCR. The repertoire includes about 500,000 distinct CDR3 sequences, less than 45% of them detected once, and around 10% sits in the top ten. The sequencing input was blood. All receptors come from a girl between 5 and 17 years old with multiple sclerosis.

The chain has TRBV11-2 and TRBJ2-3; 11 bases are shared with TRBD2. The CDR3 has 16 residues. CDR1 and CDR2 (germline): SGHAT, FQNNGV. V was pared by 5 bases and J by 13 bases, with 17 bases of the junction left unmatched. CDR3 DNA sequence: TGTGCCAGCAGCCCCCCGACCCCTAGCGGGAGGTTGACCGAGTATTTT. Translation gives CASSPPTPSGRLTEYF.

This clonotype occurred a few times. This chain uses TRBV9 with TRBJ2-7; no clear D gene. CDR3 length: 14 residues. Germline CDR1 and CDR2: SGDLS and YYNGEE. V shed 1 base and J shed 1 base, with 9 bases lying between them. The CDR3 is CASSVIAQSYEQYF. CDR3 DNA sequence: TGTGCCAGCAGCGTAATTGCACAGTCCTACGAGCAGTACTTC. The full variable domain, rest sourced from reference TRBV9 and TRBJ2-7, is DSGVTQTPKHLITATGQRVTLRCSPRSGDLSVYWYQQSLDQGLQFLIQYYNGEERAKGNILERFSAQQFPDLHSELNLSSLELGDSALYFCASSVIAQSYEQYFGPGTRLTVT.

A few counts support this clonotype. The chain has TRBV10-3 and TRBJ2-7, with TRBD2 matching over 14 bases. CDR3 length: 14 residues. V shed 6 bases and J 5 bases; nucleotides not matched to a gene: 3. Germline loops: CDR1 ENHRY, CDR2 SYGVKD. The CDR3 loop is CAIRGTSGSNEQYF. DNA of the CDR3: TGTGCCATCAGGGGGACTAGCGGGAGCAACGAGCAGTACTTC.

This clonotype turned up a few times. The V and J genes are TRBV29-1 and TRBJ2-4, with a tentative D call TRBD2 (6 bases). The J call is doubtful: the DNA matches TRBJ2-7 better. This CDR3 comprises 12 residues. Germline loops: CDR1 SQVTM, CDR2 ANQGSEA. The CDR3 DNA sequence: TGCAGCGCTGGAGGGCGAGAGTACGAGCAGTACTTC. Its translation: CSAGGREYEQYF.

This sequence joins TRBV20-1 and TRBJ2-1; the match to TRBD1 covers 7 bases. Germline V gives CDR1 DFQATT, CDR2 SNEGSKA (reference sequence). V lost 3 bases, J lost 6 bases, and 11 bases stayed unmatched. The CDR3 sequence is 15 residues long. DNA of the CDR3: TGCAGTGCTAGGAAGGGGGCTCCCTTGGGCAATGAGCAGTTCTTC. As protein: CSARKGAPLGNEQFF.

V and J are TRBV28 and TRBJ2-7; tentative D call: TRBD1 (5 bases). V shed 4 bases and J shed 2 bases, with 12 bases lying between them. The CDR3 loop spans 14 amino acids. Per the germline V gene, CDR1 is MDHEN and CDR2 is SYDVKM. CDR3 in amino acids: CASSSPDIAYEQYF. In DNA, the CDR3 is TGTGCCAGCAGTTCGCCGGACATAGCCTACGAGCAGTACTTC.

The CDR3 here is CASSWGGLAGGGAYNEQFF. The CDR3 DNA sequence: TGTGCCAGCAGTTGGGGGGGACTAGCGGGAGGGGGCGCCTACAATGAGCAGTTCTTC. V is TRBV6-5 and J is TRBJ2-1; 16 bases agree with TRBD2. Germline V gene sequence: CDR1 MNHEY, CDR2 SVGAGI. This CDR3 spans 19 amino acids. J gave up 2 bases and V 4 bases, and 8 bases lay outside the gene matches.

This chain connects TRBV24-1 to TRBJ1-1; D ambiguous. Trimming pared 5 bases from V and 1 base from J, leaving 7 bases between. The CDR3 extends over 13 amino acids. CDR1 and CDR2 (germline): KGHDR, SFDVKD. CDR3 loop: CATSGRTNTEAFF. In DNA, the CDR3 is TGTGCCACCAGTGGCAGAACGAACACTGAAGCTTTCTTT.

This clonotype was seen a handful of times. The CDR3 sequence: CASRETSGRADEQFF. The CDR3 DNA is TGTGCCAGCAGGGAGACTAGCGGGAGGGCCGATGAGCAGTTCTTC. The rearrangement links TRBV6-4 to TRBJ2-1; 14 nucleotides line up with TRBD2. J gave up 8 bases and V 6 bases, and 6 bases lay outside the gene matches. The CDR3 covers 15 residues. Germline lookup yields CDR1 MRHNA and CDR2 SNTAGT.

This chain joins TRBV5-1 and TRBJ2-1, with D perhaps matching TRBD1 (6 bases). Germline loops: CDR1 SGHRS, CDR2 YFSETQ. Trimming cost V 4 bases and J 2 bases, with 16 bases left between them. The CDR3 spans 16 residues. In DNA, the CDR3 is TGCGCCAGCAGCCCTTATCGGGACAAGACCTACAATGAGCAGTTCTTC. Translating it yields CASSPYRDKTYNEQFF.